A selection of T cell receptor beta chains follows, all from one sample in a study of blood T cell repertoires in COVID-19. Only in-frame clones appear in the TCRdb table, and some are missing; sequencing was by immunoSEQ multiplex PCR. The top ten hold roughly 7.2% of the sample, which has just over 350,000 clones, roughly 90% seen once. Sequencing input: peripheral blood. The receptors were sampled from a woman aged 60 to 75 with COVID-19, enrolled during active disease. CDR3s include the opening cysteine and the closing phenylalanine or tryptophan. Each record gives: D gene, J gene, clone size, V gene, CDR3 protein, CDR3 DNA. The D gene is left open where the match is weak. The listing skips clone size in some rows; elsewhere it reads once, few, many or a size class.

TRBD1 TRBJ1-2 NA TRBV27 CASSSGMGQFYGYTF TGTGCCAGCAGTTCGGGTATGGGACAGTTCTATGGCTACACCTTC
TRBD1 TRBJ2-2 NA TRBV7-2 CASSSRQGGTGELFF TGTGCCAGCAGCTCCAGACAGGGTGGAACCGGGGAGCTGTTTTTT
NA TRBJ1-2 NA TRBV21-1 CASSKTGGRNGYTF TGTGCCAGCAGCAAGACAGGGGGGAGAAATGGCTACACCTTC
TRBD1 TRBJ1-2 NA TRBV6-5 CASSPSVGQGYGYTF TGTGCCAGCAGTCCGTCCGTGGGACAGGGCTATGGCTACACCTTC
TRBD2 TRBJ2-7 few TRBV4-2 CASRQTSGGDFYEQYF TGTGCCAGCAGACAAACTAGCGGGGGGGATTTCTACGAGCAGTACTTC
TRBD1 TRBJ1-1 NA TRBV9 CASSVGQGAVNTEAFF TGTGCCAGCAGCGTAGGTCAGGGGGCCGTGAACACTGAAGCTTTCTTT
TRBD1 TRBJ1-2 NA TRBV3-1/TRBV3-2 CASSQPGQGSYGYTF TGTGCCAGCAGCCAACCGGGACAGGGGAGCTATGGCTACACCTTC
TRBD1 TRBJ1-5 NA TRBV4-1 CASSQEGTGGMVQPQHF TGCGCCAGCAGCCAAGAAGGGACAGGGGGGATGGTTCAGCCCCAGCATTTT
TRBD1 TRBJ1-2 NA TRBV2 CASTTGVGYTF TGTGCCAGTACCACAGGGGTTGGCTACACCTTC
NA TRBJ1-2 NA TRBV27 CASSRWGGQNYGYTF TGTGCCAGCAGCCGATGGGGGGGGCAGAACTATGGCTACACCTTC
TRBD1 TRBJ1-1 NA TRBV29-1 CSARPTGWGMNTEAFF TGCAGCGCCAGACCGACAGGGTGGGGGATGAACACTGAAGCTTTCTTT
NA TRBJ1-3 NA TRBV11-3 CASSLAQALAGNTIYF TGTGCCAGCAGCTTAGCACAGGCTCTGGCCGGAAACACCATATATTTT
TRBD1 TRBJ2-4 NA TRBV5-4 CASETWTGGRNIQYF TGTGCCAGCGAGACCTGGACAGGGGGCAGAAACATTCAGTACTTC
TRBD1 TRBJ1-1 NA TRBV6-5 CASSYPGQGAFGRAFF TGTGCCAGCAGTTACCCGGGACAGGGGGCCTTTGGTAGGGCTTTCTTT
TRBD2 TRBJ2-6 NA TRBV18 CASSLTSPTSSGANVLTF TGTGCCAGCTCATTGACTAGCCCTACCTCTTCTGGGGCCAACGTCCTGACTTTC